This TCR beta chain was found in a study of T cell changes during pregnancy in multiple sclerosis. Germline assignment: CDR1 SGHTA and CDR2 FQGNSA. Trimming took off 5 bases at V and 2 bases at J, with 16 bases between the two ends. CDR3 length: 16 residues. Generated by immunoSEQ multiplex PCR, the TCRdb table keeps only in-frame clones and is missing some. Of roughly 48,000 clones listed, roughly 92% are singletons. V usage is TRBV7-2 and J usage is TRBJ1-3; D not certain. The clonotype was recovered from a female donor in good health, enrolled as a control in a pregnancy study. The specimen comprised CD4+ T cells from peripheral blood mononuclear cells, sampled in the second trimester of pregnancy. CDR3 loop: CASSTVGVVAGNTIYF. For the CDR3, the DNA is TGTGCCAGCAGCACCGTCGGGGTAGTGGCTGGAAACACCATATATTTT. The full variable domain, in which reference TRBV7-2 and TRBJ1-3 provide the parts outside the CDR3, is GAGVSQSPSNKVTEKGKDVELRCDPISGHTALYWYRQSLGQGLEFLIYFQGNSAPDKSGLPSDRFSAERTGGSVSTLTIQRTQQEDSAVYLCASSTVGVVAGNTIYFGEGSWLTVV.